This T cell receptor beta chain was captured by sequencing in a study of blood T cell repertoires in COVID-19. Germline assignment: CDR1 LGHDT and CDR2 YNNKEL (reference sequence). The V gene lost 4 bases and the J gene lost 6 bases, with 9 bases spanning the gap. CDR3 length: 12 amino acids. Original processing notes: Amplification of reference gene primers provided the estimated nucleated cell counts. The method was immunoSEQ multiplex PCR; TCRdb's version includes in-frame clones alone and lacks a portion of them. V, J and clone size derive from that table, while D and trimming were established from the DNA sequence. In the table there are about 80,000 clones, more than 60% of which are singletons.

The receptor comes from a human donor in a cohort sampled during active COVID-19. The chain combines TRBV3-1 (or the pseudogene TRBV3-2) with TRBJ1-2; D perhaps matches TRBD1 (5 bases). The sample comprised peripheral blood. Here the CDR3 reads CASSPGGNGYTF. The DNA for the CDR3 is TGTGCCAGCAGCCCCGGGGGGAATGGCTACACCTTC.